Presented here are 27 T cell receptor beta chains from one specimen sequenced in a study of identical twins. Via MiXCR, TCRdb re-called the 5' RACE reads, giving one row per CDR3 protein. The table records a few hundred thousand distinct CDR3 sequences, over 8.5% of them present only once. Separately, the same data were catalogued under a study of yellow fever vaccine responses in identical twins.

The specimen sequenced was PBMCs. The receptors were sampled from a woman between 18 and 30 years old in good health.

The gene calls are TRBV7-9 and TRBJ1-1, with 7 bases identical to TRBD1. Germline V lookup: CDR1 SEHNR, CDR2 FQNEAQ (reference sequence). V lost 6 bases, J lost 10 bases, and 8 bases stayed unmatched. CDR3 length equals 12 residues. The CDR3 here is CASRIDREGAFF. The DNA for the CDR3 is TGTGCCAGCAGAATCGACAGGGAGGGAGCTTTCTTT.

The chain couples TRBV6-5 to TRBJ1-2; D is undetermined. Trimming took 5 bases from V and 2 from J, leaving 18 bases between them. The germline gives CDR1 MNHEY, CDR2 SVGAGI. This CDR3 spans 16 amino acids. Written as DNA, the CDR3 is TGTGCCAGCAGTCACCCCGGTGGAGGGAAGAACTATGGCTACACCTTC. This gives the protein CASSHPGGGKNYGYTF.

The chain couples TRBV7-2 to TRBJ2-1; D might be TRBD1 or TRBD2, each matching 6 bases. Germline loops: CDR1 SGHTA, CDR2 FQGNSA. With 5 bases removed from V and 9 bases from J, the gap between germline ends came to 20 bases. This CDR3 contains 15 residues. The CDR3 DNA reads as TGTGCCAGCAGCCGGGACCGAGGGGGGACCACTGAGCAGTTCTTC. The encoded protein is CASSRDRGGTTEQFF. Full variable domain (outside the CDR3, taken from reference TRBV7-2 and TRBJ2-1): GAGVSQSPSNKVTEKGKDVELRCDPISGHTALYWYRQSLGQGLEFLIYFQGNSAPDKSGLPSDRFSAERTGGSVSTLTIQRTQQEDSAVYLCASSRDRGGTTEQFFGPGTRLTVL.

The CDR3, as DNA: TGTGCCAGCAGTGAGTCCGCTAGCGCCTTCTACGAGCAGTACTTC. Its translation: CASSESASAFYEQYF. The rearrangement uses TRBV2 and TRBJ2-7; TRBD2 is a possible D gene (6 bases). Trimming cost V 3 bases and J 3 bases, with 15 bases left between them. The CDR3 length is 15 residues. The germline CDR1 and CDR2 sequences are SNHLY and FYNNEI.

This clonotype came up many times. This chain connects TRBV28 to TRBJ1-3; D is unclear. CDR3 length: 15 residues. In germline, CDR1 is MDHEN, CDR2 SYDVKM. V was pared by 4 bases and J by 0 bases, with 10 bases between. The CDR3 here is CASSSPTDSGNTIYF. DNA of the CDR3: TGTGCCAGCAGTTCACCGACGGACTCTGGAAACACCATATATTTT.

This clonotype was picked up many times. This sequence joins TRBV5-1 and TRBJ2-1, with unresolved D. With 4 bases removed from V and 5 bases from J, the gap between germline ends came to 7 bases. This CDR3 has 12 residues. Looked up from germline, CDR1 is SGHRS and CDR2 is YFSETQ. CDR3 in DNA: TGCGCCAGCAGCCGAACAGACAATGAGCAGTTCTTC. Amino acids: CASSRTDNEQFF. The full variable domain, rest sourced from reference TRBV5-1 and TRBJ2-1, is KAGVTQTPRYLIKTRGQQVTLSCSPISGHRSVSWYQQTPGQGLQFLFEYFSETQRNKGNFPGRFSGRQFSNSRSEMNVSTLELGDSALYLCASSRTDNEQFFGPGTRLTVL.

This clonotype has more than one count but fewer than ten. The V call is TRBV20-1, the J call TRBJ1-4; D may be TRBD1 (5 bases). The CDR3 has 14 residues. Trimming left V 4 bases short and J 5 bases short, with 14 bases between. Germline V gene lookup returns CDR1 DFQATT and CDR2 SNEGSKA (reference sequence). CDR3 DNA: TGCAGTGCTATAGAGTACAGGTGGAATGAAAAACTGTTTTTT. Amino acids: CSAIEYRWNEKLFF.

This clonotype was found a few times. This chain connects TRBV12-3 or TRBV12-4 to TRBJ2-3; D is unresolved. This CDR3 contains 11 residues. V was clipped by 8 bases and J by 14 bases, with 17 bases between them. The CDR3 DNA reads as TGTGCCAGCCAAAGAAAGGGATCACGGTATTTT. Translating it yields CASQRKGSRYF.

The genes are TRBV20-1 and TRBJ2-1, with a possible D match to TRBD2 (7 bases). The CDR3 is 17 amino acids. V was cut by 1 base and J by 4 bases, with 20 bases left in between. From germline, CDR1 is DFQATT and CDR2 SNEGSKA (reference sequence). CDR3 in amino acids: CSARGSKGEGEYNEQFF. CDR3 bases: TGCAGTGCTAGAGGTAGCAAGGGGGAGGGGGAGTACAATGAGCAGTTCTTC.

This clonotype has a count of ten or more. The V call is TRBV29-1, the J call TRBJ2-7; D ambiguous. Trimming shortened V by 5 bases and J by 5 bases, and 10 bases separated the two germline ends. The CDR3 length is 11 residues. In germline, CDR1 is SQVTM, CDR2 ANQGSEA. CDR3 sequence: CSVKLFDEQYF. The DNA of the CDR3 is TGCAGCGTTAAGTTGTTCGACGAGCAGTACTTC.

This clonotype occurred many times. This chain links TRBV12-3 or TRBV12-4 with TRBJ1-4; D is undetermined. V was pared by 5 bases and J by 8 bases, with 18 bases between. The CDR3 runs to 15 residues. CDR3 sequence (DNA): TGTGCCAGCAGTCAGGCCGGGATCTTAGGCGAAAAACTGTTTTTT. It is translated as CASSQAGILGEKLFF.

This clonotype was seen many times. The rearrangement joins TRBV12-3 or TRBV12-4 to TRBJ2-7; the match to TRBD1 covers 7 bases. V gave up 6 bases and J gave up 4 bases; unmatched junction bases: 12. CDR3 length: 15 amino acids. CDR3 sequence: CASRGTVEVPYEQYF. Written as DNA, the CDR3 is TGTGCCAGCAGGGGGACAGTGGAAGTGCCTTACGAGCAGTACTTC.

The J gene is TRBJ2-5, the V gene TRBV5-1; TRBD2 might be the D (5 bases). Germline CDR1 reads SGHRS; CDR2 reads YFSETQ. This CDR3 is 13 amino acids long. Trimming stripped 7 bases from V and 4 bases from J, with 14 bases between. Here the CDR3 reads CASFEGRGETQYF. In DNA form, the CDR3 reads TGCGCCAGCTTCGAGGGCCGCGGAGAGACCCAGTACTTC. The full variable domain, completed using reference TRBV5-1 and TRBJ2-5, is KAGVTQTPRYLIKTRGQQVTLSCSPISGHRSVSWYQQTPGQGLQFLFEYFSETQRNKGNFPGRFSGRQFSNSRSEMNVSTLELGDSALYLCASFEGRGETQYFGPGTRLLVL.

This clonotype occurred many times. This chain joins TRBV7-2 and TRBJ1-4; possible D gene TRBD1, 5 bases. This CDR3 has 16 residues. Germline assignment: CDR1 SGHTA and CDR2 FQGNSA. The V and J ends lost 5 bases and 0 bases respectively, with 13 bases between them. As DNA, the CDR3 is TGTGCCAGCAGCCCTCGCGGGGGTGCAACTAATGAAAAACTGTTTTTT. Its translation: CASSPRGGATNEKLFF.

This clonotype was detected ten times or more. This chain connects TRBV12-3 or TRBV12-4 to TRBJ2-1, with 10 bases fitting TRBD1. The trim removed 6 bases at V and 6 bases at J, leaving 8 bases unmatched. CDR3 size: 15 residues. The CDR3 nucleotides read TGTGCCAGCAGACTGACAGGGGGCGCATTCAATGAGCAGTTCTTC. Amino acid sequence: CASRLTGGAFNEQFF.

The rearrangement joins TRBV25-1 to TRBJ2-3; 7 bases fit TRBD2. The germline CDR1 and CDR2 sequences are MGHDK and SYGVNS. V lost 6 bases, J lost 2 bases, and 11 bases stayed unmatched. CDR3 size: 16 residues. The CDR3 spells CASSRSPAGFTDTQYF. The CDR3 bases are TGTGCCAGCAGCCGTTCCCCAGCGGGGTTCACAGATACGCAGTATTTT.

This clonotype appeared a few times. V is TRBV5-1 and J is TRBJ2-1; D possibly corresponds to TRBD2 (5 bases). Looked up from germline, CDR1 is SGHRS and CDR2 is YFSETQ. CDR3 length: 14 amino acids. With 4 bases removed from V and 5 bases from J, the gap between germline ends came to 13 bases. DNA of the CDR3: TGCGCCAGCAGCCCTCAGAGGGCAAACAATGAGCAGTTCTTC. Protein: CASSPQRANNEQFF.

The chain is built from TRBV11-3 and TRBJ2-1, with D hard to call. V dropped 3 bases and J dropped 8 bases, with 8 bases sitting between them. The CDR3 runs to 12 residues. CDR1 SGHNT and CDR2 YENEEA come from the germline V gene. In DNA, the CDR3 is TGTGCCAGCAGCTTTAATGCCCATGAGCAGTTCTTC. Amino acid sequence: CASSFNAHEQFF. The variable domain in full, with the rest retrieved from reference TRBV11-3 and TRBJ2-1, is EAGVVQSPRYKIIEKKQPVAFWCNPISGHNTLYWYLQNLGQGPELLIRYENEEAVDDSQLPKDRFSAERLKGVDSTLKIQPAELGDSAVYLCASSFNAHEQFFGPGTRLTVL.

This clonotype was recorded at least ten times. The chain couples TRBV27 to TRBJ2-4; 9 bases agree with TRBD2. Per the germline V gene, CDR1 is MNHEY and CDR2 is SMNVEV (reference sequence). The CDR3 length is 16 residues. V was clipped by 8 bases and J by 2 bases; unmatched bases: 10. Here the CDR3 reads CASPGGGRETKNIQYF. In nucleotides, the CDR3 is TGTGCCAGCCCTGGGGGCGGGAGGGAAACCAAAAACATTCAGTACTTC.

CDR3 nucleotide sequence: TGCAGTGCTCCCGGGACCCGAGGGGAAGCTTTCTTT. Translating it yields CSAPGTRGEAFF. The V gene is TRBV20-1, the J gene TRBJ1-1; perhaps TRBD1 as D (5 bases). CDR1 and CDR2 (germline): DFQATT, SNEGSKA (reference sequence). There are 12 residues in the CDR3. Deletions cut 5 bases from V and 8 bases from J, with 15 bases between.

This clonotype was observed a handful of times. The V and J genes are TRBV5-1 and TRBJ1-4, with D perhaps matching TRBD1 (5 bases). The germline CDR1 and CDR2 sequences are SGHRS and YFSETQ. Trimming took off 4 bases at V and 8 bases at J, with 18 bases between the two ends. This CDR3 is built from 15 residues. The CDR3 region is CASSPGTTLSEKLFF. As DNA, the CDR3 is TGCGCCAGCAGCCCGGGGACCACCCTGAGCGAAAAACTGTTTTTT.

This clonotype was counted at least ten times. V and J are TRBV6-5 and TRBJ2-1; 13 nucleotides line up with TRBD2. CDR3 length: 17 amino acids. V lost 1 base, J lost 8 bases, and 8 bases stayed unmatched. Germline V lookup: CDR1 MNHEY, CDR2 SVGAGI. The CDR3 is CASSYYRLAGGTYEQFF. CDR3 nucleotides: TGTGCCAGCAGTTACTACCGACTAGCGGGGGGTACCTATGAGCAGTTCTTC.

This clonotype appeared a few times. The chain joins TRBV5-1 to TRBJ2-3; 7 bases line up with TRBD2. V trimming: 8 bases; J trimming: 6 bases; junction bases outside the gene matches: 12. This CDR3 is 14 amino acids long. Looked up from germline, CDR1 is SGHRS and CDR2 is YFSETQ. CDR3 nucleotide sequence: TGCGCCAGTCACCCGGGGGGAGTGGTTGATACGCAGTATTTT. This sequence encodes CASHPGGVVDTQYF.

This chain uses TRBV3-1 with TRBJ2-7, with 11 bases matching TRBD1. CDR3 length: 15 amino acids. CDR1 and CDR2 (germline): LGHDT, YNNKEL (reference sequence). V lost 3 bases to trimming and J lost 3 bases; unmatched junction nucleotides: 4. The CDR3, as DNA: TGTGCCAGCAGCCAGGGACAGGGGGTCGGCTACGAGCAGTACTTC. It translates to CASSQGQGVGYEQYF.

V is TRBV29-1 and J is TRBJ2-7, with TRBD1 matching 7 bases. Germline CDR1 and CDR2: SQVTM and ANQGSEA. The CDR3 runs to 11 residues. V dropped 6 bases and J dropped 5; count of bases not matched to a gene: 4. CDR3 residues: CSVDRVDEQYF. CDR3 sequence (DNA): TGCAGCGTAGACAGGGTAGACGAGCAGTACTTC.

The J gene is TRBJ2-3, the V gene TRBV12-5, with 11 nucleotides matching TRBD2. J lost 1 base, V lost 4 bases, and 4 bases had no gene match. This CDR3 spans 16 amino acids. The V gene's germline CDR1 is LGHNT and CDR2 FRNRAP. DNA of the CDR3: TGTGCTAGTGGTTCTGGACTAGCGGGTGGCACAGATACGCAGTATTTT. Translation gives CASGSGLAGGTDTQYF.

This clonotype was counted a few times. The chain carries TRBV6-1 and TRBJ2-7; 10 bases line up with TRBD2. Trimming removed 6 bases from V and 7 bases from J; junction bases left unmatched: 12. The germline V gene has CDR1 MNHNS and CDR2 SASEGT. CDR3 length equals 15 residues. The CDR3 DNA follows: TGTGCCAGCAGGGCGACTAGCGGGCAGGAGAAAGAGCAGTACTTC. It is translated as CASRATSGQEKEQYF.